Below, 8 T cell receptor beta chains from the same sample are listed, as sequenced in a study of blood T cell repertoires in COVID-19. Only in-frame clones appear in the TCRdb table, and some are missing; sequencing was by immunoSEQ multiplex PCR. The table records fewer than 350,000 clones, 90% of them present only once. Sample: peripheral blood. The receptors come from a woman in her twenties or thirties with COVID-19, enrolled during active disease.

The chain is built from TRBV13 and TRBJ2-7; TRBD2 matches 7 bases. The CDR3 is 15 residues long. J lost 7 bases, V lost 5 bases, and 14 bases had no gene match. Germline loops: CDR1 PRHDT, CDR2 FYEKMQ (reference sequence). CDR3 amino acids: CASSPVPAGVREQYF. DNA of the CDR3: TGTGCCAGCAGCCCAGTCCCTGCGGGAGTGAGAGAGCAGTACTTC.

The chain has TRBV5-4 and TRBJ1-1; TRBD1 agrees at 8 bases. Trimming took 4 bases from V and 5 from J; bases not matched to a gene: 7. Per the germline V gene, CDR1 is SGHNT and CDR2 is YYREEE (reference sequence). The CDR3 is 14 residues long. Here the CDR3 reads CASSPTGVWTEAFF. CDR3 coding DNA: TGTGCCAGCAGCCCGACAGGGGTATGGACTGAAGCTTTCTTT.

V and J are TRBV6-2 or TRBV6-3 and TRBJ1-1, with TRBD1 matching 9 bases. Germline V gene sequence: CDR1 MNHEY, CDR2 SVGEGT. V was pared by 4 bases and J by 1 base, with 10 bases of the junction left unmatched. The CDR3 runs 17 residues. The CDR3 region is CASSSLRDRATNTEAFF. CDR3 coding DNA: TGTGCCAGCAGTTCCCTCCGGGACAGGGCGACGAACACTGAAGCTTTCTTT.

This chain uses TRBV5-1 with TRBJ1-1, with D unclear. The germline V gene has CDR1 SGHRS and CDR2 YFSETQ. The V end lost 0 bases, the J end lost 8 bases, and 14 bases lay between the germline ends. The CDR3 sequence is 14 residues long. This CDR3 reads CASSLESTSPEAFF. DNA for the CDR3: TGCGCCAGCAGCTTGGAGTCTACCTCCCCCGAAGCTTTCTTT.

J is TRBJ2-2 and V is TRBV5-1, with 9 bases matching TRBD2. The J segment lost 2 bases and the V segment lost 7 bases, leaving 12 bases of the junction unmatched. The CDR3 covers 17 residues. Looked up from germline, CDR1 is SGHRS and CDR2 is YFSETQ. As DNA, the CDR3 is TGCGCCAGCGCCCGCGCGGCTAGCGGGGTAAACACCGGGGAGCTGTTTTTT. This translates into CASARAASGVNTGELFF.

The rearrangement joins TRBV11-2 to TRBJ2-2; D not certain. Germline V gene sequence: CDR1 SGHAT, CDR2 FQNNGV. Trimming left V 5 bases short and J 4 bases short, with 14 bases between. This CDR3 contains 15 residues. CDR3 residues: CASSPATRPTGELFF. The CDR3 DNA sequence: TGTGCCAGCAGCCCCGCGACACGGCCCACCGGGGAGCTGTTTTTT.

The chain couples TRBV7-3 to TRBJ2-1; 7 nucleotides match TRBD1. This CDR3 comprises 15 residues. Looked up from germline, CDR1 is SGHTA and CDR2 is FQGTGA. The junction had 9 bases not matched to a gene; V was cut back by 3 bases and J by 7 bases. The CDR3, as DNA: TGTGCCAGCAGCTTGATCAACAGGGGATGGAATGAGCAGTTCTTC. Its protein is CASSLINRGWNEQFF. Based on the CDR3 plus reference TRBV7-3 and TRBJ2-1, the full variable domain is GAGVSQTPSNKVTEKGKYVELRCDPISGHTALYWYRQSLGQGPEFLIYFQGTGAADDSGLPNDRFFAVRPEGSVSTLKIQRTERGDSAVYLCASSLINRGWNEQFFGPGTRLTVL.

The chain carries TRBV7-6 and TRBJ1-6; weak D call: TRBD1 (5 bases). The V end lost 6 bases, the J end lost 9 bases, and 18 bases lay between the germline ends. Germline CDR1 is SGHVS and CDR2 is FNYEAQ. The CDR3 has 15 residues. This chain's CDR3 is CASRLKVGEASPLHF. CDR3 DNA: TGTGCCAGCAGATTAAAGGTGGGGGAGGCTTCACCCCTCCACTTT.